This T cell receptor (beta chain) derives from a study of cytotoxic CD8 clonotypes in ibrutinib-treated CLL. Method: immunoSEQ multiplex PCR; TCRdb's copy keeps in-frame clones and lacks some. The data contain some 130,000 clones, more than 75% of them singletons. Germline CDR1 and CDR2: MNHNY and SVGAGI (reference sequence). The CDR3 totals 16 residues. Trimming took 0 bases from V and 4 from J, leaving 15 bases between them. V and J are TRBV6-6 and TRBJ1-1, with unresolved D. The clonotype comes from a human donor with chronic lymphocytic leukemia. Sequencing was performed on PBMCs, taken after 24 months of ibrutinib treatment. The CDR3 sequence is CASSYSPPGAATEAFF. CDR3 DNA sequence: TGTGCCAGCAGTTACTCCCCGCCGGGAGCAGCCACTGAAGCTTTCTTT.